The T cell receptor beta chain under discussion was sequenced for a study of Tregs in tolerant kidney transplant recipients. Background on the study: The nonmyeloablative bone marrow transplants came from related graft donors, with transient mixed chimerism. Study results and caveats: Activated donor B cell expansion appeared to reveal the most relevant donor-specific TCRbeta repertoire. Some patients' samples used different primers over time, so nucleotide sequences weren't comparable. Biological reproducibility was not directly addressed, but technical replication error appeared minimal.

Here immunoSEQ multiplex PCR was the method, and the copy in TCRdb shows in-frame clones only, minus some. The data contain some 55,000 clones, over 75% of them singletons. On this clone itself: Its antigen is unknown.

The source was Tregs from blood, collected before the transplant. This sequence was found in a human donor who received a combined kidney and bone marrow transplant.

CDR3 residues: CASSIRGVRTEAFF. The CDR3 nucleotides read TGTGCCAGTAGTATTCGAGGGGTTCGGACTGAAGCTTTCTTT. This sequence joins TRBV19 and TRBJ1-1; D possibly corresponds to TRBD1 (5 bases). There are 14 residues in the CDR3. Germline V gene data show CDR1 as LNHDA and CDR2 as SQIVND (reference sequence). The V and J ends lost 3 bases and 5 bases respectively, with 13 bases between them.